This TCR beta chain came from a study of T cells in Graves' hyperthyroidism and ophthalmopathy. TCR beta CDR3 regions were amplified from RNA transcripts. First-round RT-PCR targeting the TCR CDR3 was performed with the HTBI primer set. TCRdb reprocessed the multiplex PCR reads with MiXCR, giving one entry per CDR3 protein. The sample includes around 660,000 distinct CDR3 sequences, 45% of them seen just once. The study's findings and limits: Ophthalmopathy and stable hyperthyroidism were told apart by a 13 V-J model. The blood repertoire included most of the expanded thyroid clonotypes above 0.001. Model predictions of ophthalmopathy came a median roughly 6.7 months before onset.

This clonotype was detected only a few times. The antigen is undetermined. CDR3 size: 16 residues. Unmatched junction bases numbered 6, after V lost 0 bases and J lost 8 bases. From germline, CDR1 is SGDLS and CDR2 YYNGEE. Uncontrolled infection, other autoimmune disease, pregnancy and lactation each barred patients from inclusion. This sequence was found in an adult man with Graves' disease, either hyperthyroidism or ophthalmopathy (not recorded which). The sample consisted of peripheral blood or thyroid tissue (not recorded which). J is TRBJ2-2 and V is TRBV9; TRBD2 agrees at 11 bases. In nucleotides, the CDR3 is TGTGCCAGCAGCGTAGTCCTAGCGGGAGGACCGGGGGAGCTGTTTTTT. Translating gives CASSVVLAGGPGELFF.